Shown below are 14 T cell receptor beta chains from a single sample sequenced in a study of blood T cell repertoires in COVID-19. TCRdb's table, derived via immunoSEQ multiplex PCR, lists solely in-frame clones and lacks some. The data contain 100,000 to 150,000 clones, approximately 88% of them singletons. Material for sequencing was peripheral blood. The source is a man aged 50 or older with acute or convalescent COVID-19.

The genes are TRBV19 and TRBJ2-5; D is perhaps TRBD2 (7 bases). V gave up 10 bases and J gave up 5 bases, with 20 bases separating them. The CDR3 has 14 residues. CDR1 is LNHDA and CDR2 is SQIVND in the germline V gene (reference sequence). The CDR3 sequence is CATKEGGARETQYF. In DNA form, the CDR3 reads TGTGCCACCAAGGAGGGGGGGGCGCGGGAGACCCAGTACTTC. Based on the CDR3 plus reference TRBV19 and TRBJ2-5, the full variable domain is DGGITQSPKYLFRKEGQNVTLSCEQNLNHDAMYWYRQDPGQGLRLIYYSQIVNDFQKGDIAEGYSVSREKKESFPLTVTSAQKNPTAFYLCATKEGGARETQYFGPGTRLLVL.

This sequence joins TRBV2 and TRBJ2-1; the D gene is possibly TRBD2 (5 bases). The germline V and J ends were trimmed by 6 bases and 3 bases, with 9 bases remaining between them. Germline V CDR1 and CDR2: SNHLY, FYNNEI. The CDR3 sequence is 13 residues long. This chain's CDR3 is CASREEYYNEQFF. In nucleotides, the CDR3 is TGTGCCAGCAGGGAGGAGTACTACAATGAGCAGTTCTTC. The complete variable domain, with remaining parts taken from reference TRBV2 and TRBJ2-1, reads EPEVTQTPSHQVTQMGQEVILRCVPISNHLYFYWYRQILGQKVEFLVSFYNNEISEKSEIFDDQFSVERPDGSNFTLKIRSTKLEDSAMYFCASREEYYNEQFFGPGTRLTVL.

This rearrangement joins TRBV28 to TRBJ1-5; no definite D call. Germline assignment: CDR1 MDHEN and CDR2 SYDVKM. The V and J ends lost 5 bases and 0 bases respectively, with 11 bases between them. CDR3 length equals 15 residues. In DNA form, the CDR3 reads TGTGCCAGCAGTCCCCTAGTTAATAGCAATCAGCCCCAGCATTTT. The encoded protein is CASSPLVNSNQPQHF.

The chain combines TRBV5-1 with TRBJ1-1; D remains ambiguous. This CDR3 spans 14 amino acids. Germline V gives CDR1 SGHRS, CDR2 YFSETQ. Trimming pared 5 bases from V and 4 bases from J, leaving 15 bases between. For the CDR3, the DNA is TGCGCCAGCAGGGAGAACACCATATCCACTGAAGCTTTCTTT. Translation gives CASRENTISTEAFF.

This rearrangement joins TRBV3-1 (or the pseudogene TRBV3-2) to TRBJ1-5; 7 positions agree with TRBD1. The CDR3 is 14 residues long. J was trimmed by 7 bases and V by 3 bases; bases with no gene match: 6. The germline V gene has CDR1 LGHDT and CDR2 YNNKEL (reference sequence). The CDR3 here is CASSQWTGEQPQHF. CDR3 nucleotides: TGTGCCAGCAGCCAGTGGACAGGTGAACAGCCCCAGCATTTT.

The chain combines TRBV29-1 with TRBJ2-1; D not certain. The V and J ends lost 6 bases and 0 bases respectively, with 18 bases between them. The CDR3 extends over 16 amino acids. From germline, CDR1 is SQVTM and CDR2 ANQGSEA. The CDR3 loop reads CSVNLELPSSYNEQFF. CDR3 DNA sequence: TGCAGCGTGAACCTAGAACTCCCAAGCTCCTACAATGAGCAGTTCTTC.

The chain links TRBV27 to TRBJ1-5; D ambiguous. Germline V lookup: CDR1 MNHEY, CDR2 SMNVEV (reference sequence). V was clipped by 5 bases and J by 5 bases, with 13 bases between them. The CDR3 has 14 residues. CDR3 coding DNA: TGTGCCAGCAGTGCGGAAAACCCGGATCAGCCCCAGCATTTT. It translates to CASSAENPDQPQHF.

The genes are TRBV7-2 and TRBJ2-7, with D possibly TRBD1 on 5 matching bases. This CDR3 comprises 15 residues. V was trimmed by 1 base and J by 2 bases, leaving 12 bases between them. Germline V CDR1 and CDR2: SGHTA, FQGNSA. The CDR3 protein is CASSLDLGQAYEQYF. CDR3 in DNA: TGTGCCAGCAGCTTAGACTTAGGACAAGCCTACGAGCAGTACTTC.

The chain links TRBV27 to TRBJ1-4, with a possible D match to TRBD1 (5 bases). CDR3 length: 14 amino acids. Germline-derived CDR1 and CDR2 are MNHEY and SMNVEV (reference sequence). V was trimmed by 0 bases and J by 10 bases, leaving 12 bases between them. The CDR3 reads CASSLSSAGGKLFF. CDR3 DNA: TGTGCCAGCAGTTTATCGAGCGCGGGGGGAAAACTGTTTTTT.

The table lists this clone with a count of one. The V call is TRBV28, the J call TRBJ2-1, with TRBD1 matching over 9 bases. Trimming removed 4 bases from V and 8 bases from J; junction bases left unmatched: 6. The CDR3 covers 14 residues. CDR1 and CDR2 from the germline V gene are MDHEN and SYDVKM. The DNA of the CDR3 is TGTGCCAGCAGTTCGGGACAGGGTCAGGATGAGCAGTTCTTC. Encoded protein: CASSSGQGQDEQFF. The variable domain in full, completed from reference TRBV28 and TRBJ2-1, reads DVKVTQSSRYLVKRTGEKVFLECVQDMDHENMFWYRQDPGLGLRLIYFSYDVKMKEKGDIPEGYSVSREKKERFSLILESASTNQTSMYLCASSSGQGQDEQFFGPGTRLTVL.

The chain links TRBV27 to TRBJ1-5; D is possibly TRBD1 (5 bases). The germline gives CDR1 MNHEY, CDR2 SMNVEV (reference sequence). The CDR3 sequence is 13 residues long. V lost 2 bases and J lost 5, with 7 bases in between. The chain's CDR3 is CASSLRGDQPQHF. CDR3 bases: TGTGCCAGCAGTTTACGGGGGGATCAGCCCCAGCATTTT.

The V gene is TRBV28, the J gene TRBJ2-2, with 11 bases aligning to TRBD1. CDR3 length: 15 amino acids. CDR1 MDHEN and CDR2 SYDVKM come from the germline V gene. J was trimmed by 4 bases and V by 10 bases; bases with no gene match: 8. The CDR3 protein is CATYKGQGVTGELFF. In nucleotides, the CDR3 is TGTGCCACCTACAAGGGACAGGGGGTCACCGGGGAGCTGTTTTTT. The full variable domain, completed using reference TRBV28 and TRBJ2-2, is DVKVTQSSRYLVKRTGEKVFLECVQDMDHENMFWYRQDPGLGLRLIYFSYDVKMKEKGDIPEGYSVSREKKERFSLILESASTNQTSMYLCATYKGQGVTGELFFGEGSRLTVL.

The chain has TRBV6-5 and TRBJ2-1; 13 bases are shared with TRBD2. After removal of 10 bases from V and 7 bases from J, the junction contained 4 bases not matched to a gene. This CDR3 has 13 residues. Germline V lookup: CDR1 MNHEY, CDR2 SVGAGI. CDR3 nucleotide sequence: TGTGCCAACGGACTAGCGGGAGTAAATGAGCAGTTCTTC. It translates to CANGLAGVNEQFF.

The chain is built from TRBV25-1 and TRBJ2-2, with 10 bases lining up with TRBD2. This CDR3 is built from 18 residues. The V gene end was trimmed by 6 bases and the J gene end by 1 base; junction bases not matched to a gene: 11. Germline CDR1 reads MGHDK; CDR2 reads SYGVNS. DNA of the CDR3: TGTGCCAGCAGCCGGGGGGCTAGCGGGGGAAGGAACACCGGGGAGCTGTTTTTT. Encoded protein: CASSRGASGGRNTGELFF.